A selection of T cell receptor beta chains follows, all from one sample in a study of identical twins. TCRdb re-derived calls from the 5' RACE reads in MiXCR, one entry per CDR3 protein. The sample has roughly 1,500,000 distinct CDR3 sequences; less than 40% are singletons. The sequenced sample was cord blood. These receptors were taken from a newborn girl in good health. Both conserved end residues are part of each CDR3. The D gene is left open where the match is weak. Rows give clone size only sometimes, using once, few, many, or a class for an expanded clone.

D	V	size	length	J	DNA	CDR3
.	TRBV7-8	many	11	TRBJ2-3	TGTGCCAGCAGCCCCAAGGATACGCAGTATTTT	CASSPKDTQYF
TRBD1	TRBV3-1	few	16	TRBJ1-2	TGTGCCAGCAGCCGTTATCGGGACAGGAGGAGCTATGGCTACACCTTC	CASSRYRDRRSYGYTF
.	TRBV5-1	.	13	TRBJ1-4	TGCGCCAGCAGCTTGGACCGGAATGAAGAACTGTTTTTT	CASSLDRNEELFF
TRBD1	TRBV20-1	few	14	TRBJ1-2	TGCAGTGCTAGATGGACAGGGCCCAACTATGGCTACACCTTC	CSARWTGPNYGYTF
.	TRBV10-1	.	15	TRBJ2-3	TGCGCCAGCAGTGAACCGGGCGGCCGCACAGATACGCAGTATTTT	CASSEPGGRTDTQYF
TRBD1	TRBV5-1	.	15	TRBJ2-3	TGCGCCAGCAGCTTGTCGGCAGGGGGCAGAGATACGCAGTATTTT	CASSLSAGGRDTQYF
.	TRBV7-6	.	16	TRBJ2-3	TGTGCCAGCAGCCCTACTGTCACCTCTAGCACAGATACGCAGTATTTT	CASSPTVTSSTDTQYF
.	TRBV20-1	.	12	TRBJ2-5	TGCAGTGCTAATTCGGGAGTCGGGACCCAGTACTTC	CSANSGVGTQYF
TRBD1	TRBV4-1	.	15	TRBJ1-5	TGCGCCAGCAGCCCGACAGGGTCCCCAAATCAGCCCCAGCATTTT	CASSPTGSPNQPQHF
.	TRBV20-1	few	13	TRBJ1-2	TGCAGTGCTAGAGTTATAGGGAACTATGGCTACACCTTC	CSARVIGNYGYTF
TRBD2	TRBV5-1	many	16	TRBJ2-3	TGCGCCAGCAGCTTGACTAGCGGGAGGCGGACAGATACGCAGTATTTT	CASSLTSGRRTDTQYF
TRBD1	TRBV20-1	few	15	TRBJ2-1	TGCAGTGCTAGAATTCCCGGGACAGAGTACAATGAGCAGTTCTTC	CSARIPGTEYNEQFF
TRBD2	TRBV12-3/TRBV12-4	.	21	TRBJ2-1	TGTGCCAGCAGTTTCCGAAAATGGCAACTAGCGGAGCGAGCTGTTTACAATGAGCAGTTCTTC	CASSFRKWQLAERAVYNEQFF
.	TRBV29-1	few	14	TRBJ2-7	TGCAGCGTTGAAGATCTTCGGGGCGGCTACGAGCAGTACTTC	CSVEDLRGGYEQYF
.	TRBV6-6	.	15	TRBJ1-1	TGTGCCAGCAGTTACTCGAGCCAGGGAGGTACTGAAGCTTTCTTT	CASSYSSQGGTEAFF
.	TRBV6-2/TRBV6-3	many	13	TRBJ2-7	TGTGCCAGCAGTTACTCGGGCTTATACGAGCAGTACTTC	CASSYSGLYEQYF